This T cell receptor beta chain was sequenced in a study of blood T cells in healthy people across ages. The sample holds a few counts of this clonotype. Alongside a J-beta primer mix, a sample-barcoded 5' primer served in a second PCR lasting about 7 to 11 cycles. TCRdb fed the 5' RACE reads into MiXCR, producing one record per CDR3 protein. The repertoire holds roughly 700,000 distinct CDR3 sequences, with approximately 25% as singletons. The sample, about 9.7 milliliters of peripheral blood, was drawn from each donor. V lost 6 bases and J 1 base, leaving 10 bases between the germline ends. Germline V gene lookup returns CDR1 SEHNR and CDR2 FQNEAQ (reference sequence). This CDR3 has 13 residues. These sequences were also reported in another study, on T cells of mothers and their children.

This sequence was found in a boy younger than 18 in good health. The sample consisted of blood. The chain combines TRBV7-9 with TRBJ2-7, with D unresolved. The CDR3, as DNA: TGTGCCAGCAGGTATGACAATTCCTACGAGCAGTACTTC. Amino acid sequence: CASRYDNSYEQYF.